This T cell receptor beta chain was captured in a study of shared clonotypes between healthy human individuals. The CDR3 extends over 13 amino acids. Germline CDR1 and CDR2: SGHVS and FNYEAQ. Trimming stripped 4 bases from V and 2 bases from J, with 9 bases between. Original data processing: Sequence data from immunoSEQ were junction-only and lacked quality scores; consequently, filtering differed. Profiling relied on immunoSEQ multiplex PCR, and the TCRdb table lists in-frame clones only, not all of them. V, J and clone size derive from that table, while D and trimming were established from the DNA sequence. In the table there are millions of clones, approximately 94% of which are singletons. Naive CD8 cells comprised CD45RO-negative, CCR7-positively selected cells, excluding terminally differentiated effector memory CD45RA+ cells.

The clonotype comes from a man between 18 and 35 years old in good health. Some clones in this sample may be carry-over from other donors' samples. V is TRBV7-6 and J is TRBJ2-7; D remains ambiguous. The sequenced material came from naive CD8+ T cells from PBMCs. For the CDR3, the DNA is TGTGCCAGCAGCTATGGGTTCACCTACGAGCAGTACTTC. It is translated as CASSYGFTYEQYF.